This is a list of T cell receptor beta chains from one sample in a study of technical replicates of blood from a handful of donors. Measured with immunoSEQ multiplex PCR; TCRdb has only the in-frame clones, and not every one. The repertoire holds 55,000 to 75,000 clones, approximately 84% seen once, with approximately 4.7% in the top ten. The material sequenced was PBMCs. These receptors all come from a human donor in good health. Some clones in this sample may be carry-over from other donors' samples. Both conserved end residues are part of each CDR3. A D gene is named only where the DNA matches it firmly. Rows may omit the clone size; those that give it use once, few, many or a size class.

CDR3	DNA	D	V	J	size
CASSLGGAGNTIYF	TGCGCCAGCAGCTTGGGGGGGGCTGGAAACACCATATATTTT	.	TRBV5-1	TRBJ1-3	.
CASMDSSGANVLTF	TGTGCCAGCATGGACAGCTCTGGGGCCAACGTCCTGACTTTC	.	TRBV25-1	TRBJ2-6	.
CASSEAISGGSPTQYF	TGTGCCAGCAGTGAAGCGATTAGCGGGGGGTCCCCTACGCAGTATTTT	TRBD2	TRBV6-1	TRBJ2-3	.
CATSTPARGNQPQHF	TGTGCCACCAGCACCCCCGCGCGTGGCAATCAGCCCCAGCATTTT	.	TRBV15	TRBJ1-5	once
CASQQGVSYEQYF	TGTGCCAGCCAACAGGGGGTAAGCTACGAGCAGTACTTC	TRBD1	TRBV18	TRBJ2-7	.
CATSRGEGTYNEQFF	TGTGCCACCAGCAGGGGGGAGGGGACTTACAATGAGCAGTTCTTC	TRBD2	TRBV15	TRBJ2-1	.
CASSRGGVRNQPQHF	TGTGCCAGCAGCAGGGGGGGGGTGCGCAATCAGCCCCAGCATTTT	.	TRBV7-9	TRBJ1-5	.
CSVAGTGDARLEQYF	TGCAGCGTGGCCGGGACAGGGGACGCGAGGCTCGAGCAGTACTTC	TRBD1	TRBV29-1	TRBJ2-7	.
CASSRDRDSNYEQYF	TGTGCCAGCAGTCGGGACAGGGATTCGAACTACGAGCAGTACTTC	TRBD1	TRBV2	TRBJ2-7	.
CASSEVPGAVYEQYF	TGTGCCAGCAGTGAAGTACCAGGGGCAGTATACGAGCAGTACTTC	.	TRBV6-1	TRBJ2-7	.
CASSYDTGANVLTF	TGTGCCAGCAGTTACGACACTGGGGCCAACGTCCTGACTTTC	.	TRBV6-5	TRBJ2-6	.
CASSRDRSSYNEQFF	TGTGCCAGCAGTCGTGACAGAAGCTCCTACAATGAGCAGTTCTTC	.	TRBV5-4	TRBJ2-1	.
CASSYSSGRGYTEAFF	TGTGCCAGCAGTTACTCTTCGGGCAGGGGTTACACTGAAGCTTTCTTT	.	TRBV6-5	TRBJ1-1	.
CASSPGLAAYNEQFF	TGTGCCAGCAGCCCGGGACTAGCGGCCTACAATGAGCAGTTCTTC	TRBD2	TRBV2	TRBJ2-1	.
CAWSVPGLTGNTIYF	TGTGCCTGGAGTGTACCTGGCCTGACTGGAAACACCATATATTTT	.	TRBV30	TRBJ1-3	few
CASSAPLGQNSPLHF	TGTGCCAGCAGTGCCCCTTTGGGCCAAAATTCACCCCTCCACTTT	.	TRBV25-1	TRBJ1-6	.
CSAWDTNEQFF	TGCAGTGCCTGGGACACCAATGAGCAGTTCTTC	.	TRBV20-1	TRBJ2-1	.
CASSQVRGSSTDTQYF	TGCGCCAGCAGCCAAGTTCGGGGATCTAGCACAGATACGCAGTATTTT	.	TRBV4-1	TRBJ2-3	.
CASSPGGQHTDTQYF	TGTGCCAGCTCACCCGGCGGACAACACACAGATACGCAGTATTTT	.	TRBV18	TRBJ2-3	.
CETDTQETQYF	TGTGAGACGGACACTCAAGAGACCCAGTACTTC	.	TRBV21-1	TRBJ2-5	.
CASSYSWTSSYEQYF	TGTGCCAGCAGTTACTCGTGGACTAGTTCCTACGAGCAGTACTTC	TRBD2	TRBV6-5	TRBJ2-7	.
CASSQGTGISTEAFF	TGTGCCAGCAGTCAGGGGACAGGGATTTCCACTGAAGCTTTCTTT	TRBD1	TRBV25-1	TRBJ1-1	.
CASSSPGQGTSPLHF	TGTGCCAGCAGCTCGCCGGGACAGGGGACTTCACCCCTCCACTTT	TRBD1	TRBV5-4	TRBJ1-6	.
CATSRDIYWSGTGTHEQYF	TGTGCCACCAGCAGAGATATTTATTGGTCCGGGACAGGGACCCACGAGCAGTACTTC	TRBD1	TRBV15	TRBJ2-7	.
CASQGRGGYTF	TGTGCCAGCCAGGGTCGCGGTGGCTACACCTTC	.	TRBV19	TRBJ1-2	.
CASTDVGGGGPEQYF	TGCGCCAGCACCGACGTCGGGGGCGGGGGTCCGGAGCAGTACTTC	.	TRBV5-1	TRBJ2-7	.
CAISEGSDTQYF	TGTGCCATCAGCGAGGGCTCAGATACGCAGTATTTT	.	TRBV10-3	TRBJ2-3	.
CASSETSGDTQYF	TGTGCCAGCAGTGAGACTAGCGGAGATACGCAGTATTTT	TRBD2	TRBV4-2	TRBJ2-3	.
CASSLVRGPEAFF	TGTGCCAGCAGCCTGGTCAGGGGGCCTGAAGCTTTCTTT	TRBD1	TRBV7-2	TRBJ1-1	.
CASRKQGPYGYTF	TGTGCCAGCCGTAAACAGGGGCCCTATGGCTACACCTTC	TRBD1	TRBV11-2	TRBJ1-2	.
CASSSGGLNYGYTF	TGTGCCAGCAGCTCAGGGGGCCTTAACTATGGCTACACCTTC	TRBD1	TRBV7-9	TRBJ1-2	.
CASSLVSSGGPDEQFF	TGTGCCAGCAGCTTAGTGTCTAGCGGGGGGCCGGATGAGCAGTTCTTC	TRBD2	TRBV7-8	TRBJ2-1	.
CATSGGRGGNEQFF	TGTGCCACCAGTGGCGGGAGAGGAGGGAATGAGCAGTTCTTC	TRBD2	TRBV15	TRBJ2-1	few
CAWSLPGPREGPDTQYF	TGTGCCTGGAGTTTACCGGGACCCCGGGAGGGCCCAGATACGCAGTATTTT	TRBD2	TRBV30	TRBJ2-3	.
CASGLAGQGSPLHF	TGTGCTAGTGGTTTGGCAGGGCAAGGGTCACCCCTCCACTTT	.	TRBV12-5	TRBJ1-6	.
CAWSQGNYGYTF	TGTGCCTGGAGTCAGGGTAACTATGGCTACACCTTC	.	TRBV30	TRBJ1-2	.
CASSQPGTAHEQFF	TGTGCCAGCAGCCAACCAGGGACAGCCCATGAGCAGTTCTTC	TRBD1	TRBV7-9	TRBJ2-1	.
CASSRAGPYSNQPQHF	TGTGCCAGCAGCCGGGCGGGGCCCTATAGCAATCAGCCCCAGCATTTT	.	TRBV7-9	TRBJ1-5	.
CASSQDLWSSYEQYF	TGTGCCAGCAGCCAAGACCTCTGGAGCTCCTACGAGCAGTACTTC	.	TRBV4-2	TRBJ2-7	.
CATSRDSPEEAFF	TGTGCCACCAGCAGGGACTCTCCTGAAGAAGCTTTCTTT	.	TRBV15	TRBJ1-1	.
CASSLGTGGLTGELFF	TGCGCCAGCAGCCTGGGGACAGGGGGCCTAACCGGGGAGCTGTTTTTT	TRBD1	TRBV4-1	TRBJ2-2	.